This TCR beta chain stems from a study of Graves' ophthalmopathy and Graves' hyperthyroidism. Notes on the study in general: The majority of expanded thyroid clonotypes above 0.001 frequency also occurred in blood.

RNA transcripts were the source from which TCR beta CDR3 regions were amplified. HTBI primers were used in a first-round RT-PCR, which preceded a second-round multiplex PCR. A single record per CDR3 protein comes from TCRdb applying MiXCR to the multiplex PCR reads. The sample shows tens of thousands of distinct CDR3 sequences, approximately 47% of them seen only once. The sample holds many counts of this clonotype. What it recognizes is unknown. Germline V gene sequence: CDR1 SGHRS, CDR2 YFSETQ. V lost 6 bases and J lost 2, with 17 bases in between. The CDR3 length is 15 residues. Sequenced: peripheral blood. The sequence was obtained from an adult woman with Graves' ophthalmopathy. The rearrangement joins TRBV5-1 to TRBJ2-5; D remains ambiguous. The CDR3 region has the DNA TGCGCCAGCACCTCGGGTCCTAGAATGCAAGAGACCCAGTACTTC. Translation gives CASTSGPRMQETQYF. The full variable domain, completed using reference TRBV5-1 and TRBJ2-5, is KAGVTQTPRYLIKTRGQQVTLSCSPISGHRSVSWYQQTPGQGLQFLFEYFSETQRNKGNFPGRFSGRQFSNSRSEMNVSTLELGDSALYLCASTSGPRMQETQYFGPGTRLLVL.